The 18 T cell receptor beta chains below all came from one sample that was sequenced in a study of shared clonotypes between healthy human individuals. The data were produced by immunoSEQ multiplex PCR, yet TCRdb's version contains in-frame clones alone and is incomplete. The sample lists about 1.4 million clones, roughly 96% seen once, with over 1% in the top ten. Sample: naive CD4+ T cells sorted from blood. The subset: CD45RA+ positively selected. All receptors come from a man aged 25-45 years in good health.

The rearrangement joins TRBV7-8 to TRBJ1-2; unclear D gene. The germline CDR1 and CDR2 sequences are SGHVS and FQNEAQ. There are 13 residues in the CDR3. V dropped 1 base and J dropped 0 bases, with 3 bases sitting between them. In DNA, the CDR3 is TGTGCCAGCAGCTTAGTGACTAACTATGGCTACACCTTC. Encoded protein: CASSLVTNYGYTF.

This chain links TRBV2 with TRBJ2-5, with 8 bases that match TRBD1. CDR3 length equals 17 residues. The germline V gene has CDR1 SNHLY and CDR2 FYNNEI. The V segment lost 0 bases and the J segment 0 bases; nucleotides outside the gene matches: 6. DNA for the CDR3: TGTGCCAGCAGTGAAGCGGACAGGGCCTGGTACCAAGAGACCCAGTACTTC. Its translation is CASSEADRAWYQETQYF.

The chain combines TRBV19 with TRBJ2-7; tentative D call: TRBD1 (7 bases). Between the trimmed V and J ends, which lost 7 bases and 4 bases, there was a span of 20 bases. The CDR3 is 15 amino acids. The germline CDR1 and CDR2 sequences are LNHDA and SQIVND (reference sequence). The CDR3 reads CASTPNATGTYEQYF. The CDR3 DNA sequence: TGTGCCAGTACCCCTAACGCGACAGGGACTTACGAGCAGTACTTC.

This chain links TRBV11-3 with TRBJ2-7; the match to TRBD1 covers 9 bases. Per the germline V gene, CDR1 is SGHNT and CDR2 is YENEEA. This CDR3 has 13 amino acids. V was clipped by 5 bases and J by 4 bases; unmatched bases: 3. The CDR3 here is CASSIGQGYEQYF. CDR3 nucleotides: TGTGCCAGCAGCATCGGACAGGGGTACGAGCAGTACTTC.

This chain links TRBV19 with TRBJ1-5; the D is unclear. V was shortened by 4 bases and J by 0 bases, with 19 bases between the two germline ends. The CDR3 extends over 18 amino acids. CDR1 is LNHDA and CDR2 is SQIVND in the germline V gene (reference sequence). The CDR3 DNA reads TGTGCCAGTAGTAGTCTAGTCTGGGCAGACGATAGCAATCAGCCCCAGCATTTT. This encodes CASSSLVWADDSNQPQHF.

The chain joins TRBV19 to TRBJ1-5, with 12 bases matching TRBD1. This CDR3 is 16 amino acids long. Trimming removed 6 bases from V and 6 bases from J; junction bases left unmatched: 9. The germline gives CDR1 LNHDA, CDR2 SQIVND (reference sequence). CDR3 sequence (DNA): TGTGCCAGTAGCCCAAACCGGGACAGGGGGCTTCAGCCCCAGCATTTT. Amino acids: CASSPNRDRGLQPQHF.

V is TRBV5-1 and J is TRBJ2-2, with 11 bases lining up with TRBD2. Trimming removed 3 bases from V and 4 bases from J; junction bases left unmatched: 11. The CDR3 runs 18 residues. Germline CDR1 SGHRS, CDR2 YFSETQ. CDR3 DNA: TGCGCCAGCAGCTCCTTCACGGGACTAGCGGCCGTCACCGGGGAGCTGTTTTTT. It translates to CASSSFTGLAAVTGELFF.

This clone occurred once. The V call is TRBV30, the J call TRBJ1-2; no clear D gene. Germline CDR1 reads GTSNPN; CDR2 reads SVGIG (reference sequence). Between the trimmed V and J ends, which lost 5 bases and 0 bases, there was a span of 10 bases. The CDR3 totals 13 residues. The CDR3 bases are TGTGCCTGGGCAGTACTAACTAACTATGGCTACACCTTC. The encoded protein is CAWAVLTNYGYTF.

This clone was recorded once. The V call is TRBV29-1, the J call TRBJ2-1, with 8 nucleotides matching TRBD2. There are 13 residues in the CDR3. J gave up 5 bases and V 5 bases, and 5 bases lay outside the gene matches. The germline V gene encodes CDR1 SQVTM and CDR2 ANQGSEA. CDR3: CSVSAGGHNEQFF. The CDR3 DNA is TGCAGCGTTTCGGCGGGGGGTCACAATGAGCAGTTCTTC.

This chain uses TRBV28 with TRBJ1-2; 9 bases fit TRBD1. CDR3 length: 15 residues. The V gene's germline CDR1 is MDHEN and CDR2 SYDVKM. Trimming took 4 bases from V and 4 from J; bases not matched to a gene: 7. The CDR3: CASSSGTGYVYGYTF. Written as DNA, the CDR3 is TGTGCCAGCAGTTCAGGGACAGGGTACGTCTATGGCTACACCTTC.

The chain joins TRBV15 to TRBJ2-7; D is uncertain. Trimming stripped 0 bases from V and 3 bases from J, with 9 bases between. This CDR3 has 14 residues. Germline CDR1 and CDR2: LNHNV and YYDKDF (reference sequence). The CDR3 region is CATSREALDYEQYF. The CDR3 bases are TGTGCCACCAGCAGAGAAGCTTTGGACTACGAGCAGTACTTC.

This chain links TRBV28 with TRBJ2-1; D remains unclear. The germline CDR1 and CDR2 sequences are MDHEN and SYDVKM. The CDR3 contains 14 residues. V lost 3 bases and J 2 bases, leaving 8 bases between the germline ends. CDR3 sequence: CASSFAGTYNEQFF. The CDR3 DNA reads as TGTGCCAGCAGTTTCGCCGGCACCTACAATGAGCAGTTCTTC.

Notes on this clone: This same CDR3 is encoded by further DNA sequences in the sample. V gene TRBV5-1 combines with J gene TRBJ2-7; 8 nucleotides agree with TRBD2. The CDR3 loop spans 14 amino acids. The germline gives CDR1 SGHRS, CDR2 YFSETQ. Trimming took 2 bases from V and 3 from J; bases not matched to a gene: 4. The CDR3 nucleotides read TGCGCCAGCAGCTTAAGCGGGAGCCTCTACGAGCAGTACTTC. Protein product: CASSLSGSLYEQYF.

This chain connects TRBV27 to TRBJ1-2; D uncertain. The CDR3 contains 14 residues. CDR1 is MNHEY, CDR2 SMNVEV, per germline (reference sequence). The V end lost 4 bases, the J end lost 5 bases, and 14 bases lay between the germline ends. CDR3: CASSWGGPEYGYTF. The DNA of the CDR3 is TGTGCCAGCAGTTGGGGAGGGCCGGAATATGGCTACACCTTC.

The chain employs TRBV28 and TRBJ1-1, with 11 bases matching TRBD1. Trimming removed 5 bases from V and 5 bases from J; junction bases left unmatched: 22. Germline V CDR1 and CDR2: MDHEN, SYDVKM. The CDR3 is 20 residues long. The CDR3 DNA reads TGTGCCAGCAGTACCCGGACGTCCCGGGACAGGGGGGGGCCGGCTACTGAAGCTTTCTTT. This encodes CASSTRTSRDRGGPATEAFF.

The chain combines TRBV5-1 with TRBJ2-1; 8 bases are a match to TRBD2. The germline gives CDR1 SGHRS, CDR2 YFSETQ. The CDR3 length is 17 residues. The J segment lost 3 bases and the V segment lost 5 bases, leaving 13 bases of the junction unmatched. CDR3 nucleotide sequence: TGCGCCAGCAGGGTTGGGGCGGGACTAGGGGACTACAATGAGCAGTTCTTC. It translates to CASRVGAGLGDYNEQFF.

CDR3: CASSEQGVGQPQHF. The CDR3 region has the DNA TGTGCCAGCAGTGAACAGGGAGTGGGTCAGCCCCAGCATTTT. This chain joins TRBV2 and TRBJ1-5, with D maybe TRBD1 (5 bases). V shed 2 bases and J shed 6 bases, with 11 bases lying between them. This CDR3 has 14 amino acids. Germline V gene lookup returns CDR1 SNHLY and CDR2 FYNNEI.

V is TRBV28 and J is TRBJ2-1, with D possibly matching TRBD2 (6 bases). The V gene's germline CDR1 is MDHEN and CDR2 SYDVKM. Trimming removed 6 bases at V and 7 bases at J, with 16 bases between. This CDR3 is 14 amino acids long. The CDR3 coding sequence is TGTGCCAGCAGGGCGGGACCTTTATTAAATGAGCAGTTCTTC. Translating gives CASRAGPLLNEQFF. The variable domain in full, with the rest retrieved from reference TRBV28 and TRBJ2-1, is DVKVTQSSRYLVKRTGEKVFLECVQDMDHENMFWYRQDPGLGLRLIYFSYDVKMKEKGDIPEGYSVSREKKERFSLILESASTNQTSMYLCASRAGPLLNEQFFGPGTRLTVL.